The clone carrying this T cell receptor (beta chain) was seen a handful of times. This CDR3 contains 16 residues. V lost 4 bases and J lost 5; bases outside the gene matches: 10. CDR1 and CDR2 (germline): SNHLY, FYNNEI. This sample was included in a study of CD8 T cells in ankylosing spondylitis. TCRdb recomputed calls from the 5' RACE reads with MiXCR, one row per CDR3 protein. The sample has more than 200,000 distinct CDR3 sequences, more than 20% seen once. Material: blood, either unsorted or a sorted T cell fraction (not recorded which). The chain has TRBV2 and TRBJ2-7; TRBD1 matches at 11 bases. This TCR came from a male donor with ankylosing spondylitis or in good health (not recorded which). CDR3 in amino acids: CASSVELGQGDDEQYF. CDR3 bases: TGTGCCAGCAGTGTCGAGCTGGGACAGGGGGACGACGAGCAGTACTTC.